A selection of T cell receptor beta chains follows, all from one sample in a study of neoadjuvant anti-PD-1 for oral cavity cancer. Clones were sequenced by immunoSEQ multiplex PCR, and TCRdb holds only the in-frame ones, with some missing. The sample carries approximately 21,000 clones, more than 35% recorded once. The specimen was tumor tissue, collected after nivolumab (anti-PD-1) treatment. These receptors were taken from a person aged 40 to 85 with oral cavity squamous cell carcinoma. Both conserved end residues are part of each CDR3. The D gene is left open where the match is weak. The size entry is marked missing in some rows and otherwise reads once, few, many or a size class.

.	TRBJ2-5	TRBV7-2	few	CASSLERSPGTQYF	TGTGCCAGCAGCTTGGAGCGGAGCCCGGGGACCCAGTACTTC
TRBD2	TRBJ2-1	TRBV9	.	CASSAGAGGLSHEQFF	TGTGCCAGCAGCGCGGGAGCGGGGGGGCTGTCTCATGAGCAGTTCTTC
TRBD1	TRBJ2-1	TRBV7-2	.	CASSSGTGANNEQFF	TGTGCCAGCAGCTCAGGGACAGGGGCGAACAATGAGCAGTTCTTC
TRBD1	TRBJ1-5	TRBV12-5	.	CASGSLKGAGQPQHF	TGTGCTAGTGGTTCCCTGAAGGGGGCTGGTCAGCCCCAGCATTTT
TRBD2	TRBJ2-7	TRBV7-2	few	CASSLVAGGSYEQYF	TGTGCCAGCAGCTTAGTAGCGGGGGGGTCCTACGAGCAGTACTTC
.	TRBJ2-5	TRBV18	.	CASSPLVGQIGQETQYF	TGTGCCAGCTCACCACTCGTAGGGCAAATAGGCCAAGAGACCCAGTACTTC
.	TRBJ1-5	TRBV6-6	few	CASSYPDQPQHF	TGTGCCAGCAGTTACCCCGATCAGCCCCAGCATTTT
.	TRBJ2-7	TRBV4-3	once	CASSQDHEQYF	TGCGCCAGCAGCCAAGACCACGAGCAGTACTTC
.	TRBJ2-7	TRBV11-2	.	CASSLPYSTYEQYF	TGTGCCAGCAGTTTACCCTACAGTACCTACGAGCAGTACTTC
.	TRBJ2-5	TRBV7-9	.	CASSSRRGSQETQYF	TGTGCCAGCAGCTCCAGGAGGGGAAGCCAAGAGACCCAGTACTTC
TRBD1	TRBJ1-5	TRBV19	few	CASSTPGQGAGQPQHF	TGTGCCAGTAGTACCCCGGGACAGGGGGCAGGTCAGCCCCAGCATTTT
.	TRBJ1-6	TRBV5-5	.	CASSLDSPLHF	TGTGCCAGCAGCTTAGATTCACCCCTCCACTTT
.	TRBJ1-5	TRBV4-1	few	CASSQEARSNQPQHF	TGCGCCAGCAGCCAAGAAGCGCGTAGCAATCAGCCCCAGCATTTT
.	TRBJ1-5	TRBV25-1	.	CASSDQGTQHF	TGTGCCAGCAGTGATCAGGGTACCCAGCATTTT
TRBD1	TRBJ2-2	TRBV6-1	few	CAGRRKGAGTGELFF	TGTGCCGGGAGACGGAAGGGGGCGGGCACCGGGGAGCTGTTTTTT
.	TRBJ1-2	TRBV7-9	.	CASSLGFGYTF	TGTGCCAGCAGCTTAGGATTTGGCTACACCTTC
.	TRBJ1-5	TRBV19	.	CASIRDSGGRGPQHF	TGTGCCAGTATAAGAGACAGTGGGGGCCGTGGGCCCCAGCATTTT
TRBD1	TRBJ2-7	TRBV15	.	CATSRKTGLGSYEQYF	TGTGCCACCAGCAGAAAGACAGGGCTGGGCTCCTACGAGCAGTACTTC
.	TRBJ1-5	TRBV28	.	CASSPVQGSNQPQHF	TGTGCCAGCAGTCCGGTTCAGGGGAGCAATCAGCCCCAGCATTTT
TRBD1	TRBJ1-3	TRBV6-7	.	CASSNRDRGGNTIYF	TGTGCCAGCAGTAACCGGGACAGGGGTGGAAACACCATATATTTT
.	TRBJ2-2	TRBV9	.	CASSAQGGTNTGELFF	TGTGCCAGCTCCGCCCAGGGGGGAACGAACACCGGGGAGCTGTTTTTT
TRBD1	TRBJ2-7	TRBV6-1	.	CASTTTGANSYEQYF	TGTGCCAGCACCACGACAGGGGCCAACTCCTACGAGCAGTACTTC
.	TRBJ1-2	TRBV6-5	few	CASTLRVPPSGYTF	TGTGCCAGCACCCTAAGGGTTCCACCGTCTGGCTACACCTTC
TRBD1	TRBJ1-1	TRBV7-9	few	CASSYRGNTEAFF	TGTGCCAGCAGCTACAGGGGAAACACTGAAGCTTTCTTT
TRBD1	TRBJ1-2	TRBV5-4	.	CASSPDRGRNYGYTF	TGTGCCAGCAGCCCGGACAGGGGGCGCAACTATGGCTACACCTTC
TRBD1	TRBJ1-1	TRBV9	few	CASSPLGQSLNTEAFF	TGTGCCAGCAGCCCCCTGGGACAGAGCTTGAACACTGAAGCTTTCTTT
.	TRBJ1-2	TRBV25-1	.	CASSKEHRHPTF	TGTGCCAGCAGTAAAGAGCACAGGCACCCCACCTTC
TRBD2	TRBJ2-2	TRBV19	few	CASSIGGIGATGELFF	TGTGCCAGTAGTATCGGGGGGATAGGGGCCACCGGGGAGCTGTTTTTT
.	TRBJ2-3	TRBV29-1	.	CSVEGVSTDTQYF	TGCAGCGTTGAGGGGGTTAGCACAGATACGCAGTATTTT
TRBD1	TRBJ1-1	TRBV18	few	CASSMTGGSLNTEAFF	TGTGCCAGCTCAATGACAGGGGGGTCATTGAACACTGAAGCTTTCTTT
TRBD1	TRBJ2-7	TRBV30	.	CAWSTGTAYEQYF	TGTGCCTGGAGTACCGGGACAGCCTACGAGCAGTACTTC
.	TRBJ1-3	TRBV10-3	few	CAISPDRGNTIYF	TGTGCCATCAGTCCAGATAGGGGAAACACCATATATTTT
.	TRBJ2-5	TRBV7-3	.	CASSVTPGREPQETQYF	TGTGCCAGCAGCGTAACCCCGGGACGGGAGCCTCAAGAGACCCAGTACTTC
.	TRBJ1-1	TRBV5-6	few	CASSLDAANTEAFF	TGTGCCAGCAGCTTGGATGCGGCAAACACTGAAGCTTTCTTT
TRBD1	TRBJ2-1	TRBV5-1	once	CASSSSRDRVNEQFF	TGCGCCAGCAGCTCAAGCCGGGACAGGGTTAATGAGCAGTTCTTC
.	TRBJ1-5	TRBV13	few	CASSLGRDQPQHF	TGTGCCAGCAGCTTAGGCAGGGATCAGCCCCAGCATTTT
.	TRBJ1-6	TRBV7-8	few	CASSRRMDQGLGSPLHF	TGTGCCAGCAGCCGACGAATGGACCAGGGCTTGGGATCACCCCTCCACTTT
TRBD1	TRBJ1-1	TRBV15	.	CATSRERRQGSTEAFF	TGTGCCACCAGCAGAGAGCGACGACAGGGCAGCACTGAAGCTTTCTTT
.	TRBJ2-1	TRBV7-3	.	CASSLRGGPSIPPPYNEQFF	TGTGCCAGCAGCCTAAGGGGGGGCCCATCCATTCCGCCCCCCTACAATGAGCAGTTCTTC
TRBD1	TRBJ1-5	TRBV7-2	.	CASSPTGANQPQHF	TGTGCCAGCAGCCCTACAGGGGCCAATCAGCCCCAGCATTTT
.	TRBJ1-2	TRBV18	.	CASSPPSAVNYGYTF	TGTGCCAGCTCACCACCGTCGGCAGTTAACTATGGCTACACCTTC
.	TRBJ1-6	TRBV5-3	.	CASSPGNLGSPLHF	TGTGCCAGCAGTCCAGGGAATTTGGGTTCACCCCTCCACTTT
.	TRBJ1-2	TRBV4-3	.	CASSQVGRNYGYTF	TGCGCCAGCAGCCAAGTGGGCAGGAACTATGGCTACACCTTC
.	TRBJ1-5	TRBV19	medium-sized	CASSDSVNRPQHF	TGTGCCAGTAGTGACAGTGTAAATCGGCCCCAGCATTTT
.	TRBJ1-2	TRBV15	.	CATSREQGLNYGYTF	TGTGCCACCAGCAGAGAACAGGGACTTAACTATGGCTACACCTTC
.	TRBJ1-1	TRBV21-1	few	CASSISTGNTEAFF	TGTGCCAGCAGCATCTCGACAGGGAACACTGAAGCTTTCTTT
.	TRBJ1-5	TRBV6-1	.	CASSQQGEQPQHF	TGTGCCAGCAGTCAACAGGGAGAGCAGCCCCAGCATTTT
.	TRBJ2-7	TRBV7-2	.	CASRVSGPSYEQYF	TGTGCCAGCAGGGTCTCCGGACCGTCCTACGAGCAGTACTTC
.	TRBJ2-7	TRBV6-5	.	CASSIGGSYEQYF	TGTGCCAGCAGTATCGGGGGCTCCTACGAGCAGTACTTC
.	TRBJ1-1	TRBV16	.	CASSQSVPSEAFF	TGTGCCAGCAGCCAATCCGTACCCAGTGAAGCTTTCTTT
.	TRBJ1-6	TRBV4-1	.	CASSQDQSYNSPLHF	TGCGCCAGCAGCCAAGATCAGTCCTATAATTCACCCCTCCACTTT
.	TRBJ2-3	TRBV11-2	once	CASSLRSTDTQYF	TGTGCCAGCAGCCTACGCAGCACAGATACGCAGTATTTT